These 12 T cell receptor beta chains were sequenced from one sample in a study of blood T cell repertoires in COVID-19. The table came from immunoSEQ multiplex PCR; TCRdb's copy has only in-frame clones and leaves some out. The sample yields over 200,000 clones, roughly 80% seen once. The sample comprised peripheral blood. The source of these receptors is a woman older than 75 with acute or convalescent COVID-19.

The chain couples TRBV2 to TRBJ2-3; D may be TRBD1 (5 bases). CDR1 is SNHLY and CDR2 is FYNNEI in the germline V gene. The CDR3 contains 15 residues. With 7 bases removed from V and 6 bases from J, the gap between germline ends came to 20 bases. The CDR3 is CASNIKRAGPDTQYF. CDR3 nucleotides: TGTGCCAGCAACATAAAGAGAGCAGGGCCCGATACGCAGTATTTT.

CDR3 in DNA: TGTGCCAGCAGCTCGCTAACAGGGGCCCTAATTACCTATGAAAAACTGTTTTTT. Translating gives CASSSLTGALITYEKLFF. The V and J genes are TRBV7-9 and TRBJ1-4, with 7 positions matching TRBD1. The CDR3 runs 18 residues. The junction had 17 bases not matched to a gene; V was cut back by 4 bases and J by 6 bases. CDR1 SEHNR and CDR2 FQNEAQ come from the germline V gene (reference sequence).

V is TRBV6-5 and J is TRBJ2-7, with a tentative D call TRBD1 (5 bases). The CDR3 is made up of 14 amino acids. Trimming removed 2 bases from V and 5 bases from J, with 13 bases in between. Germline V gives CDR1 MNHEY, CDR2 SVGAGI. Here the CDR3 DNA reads TGTGCCAGCAGTTACGGGGCAGGGAATAACGAGCAGTACTTC. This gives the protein CASSYGAGNNEQYF.

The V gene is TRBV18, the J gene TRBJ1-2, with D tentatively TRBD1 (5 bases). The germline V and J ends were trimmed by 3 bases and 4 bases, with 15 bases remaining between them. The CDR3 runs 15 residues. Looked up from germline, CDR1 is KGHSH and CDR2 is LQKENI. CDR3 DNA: TGTGCCAGCTCACCCCCGGGGGGGTCAGGCTATGGCTACACCTTC. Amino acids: CASSPPGGSGYGYTF. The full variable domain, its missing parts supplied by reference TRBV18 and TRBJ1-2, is NAGVMQNPRHLVRRRGQEARLRCSPMKGHSHVYWYRQLPEEGLKFMVYLQKENIIDESGMPKERFSAEFPKEGPSILRIQQVVRGDSAAYFCASSPPGGSGYGYTFGSGTRLTVV.

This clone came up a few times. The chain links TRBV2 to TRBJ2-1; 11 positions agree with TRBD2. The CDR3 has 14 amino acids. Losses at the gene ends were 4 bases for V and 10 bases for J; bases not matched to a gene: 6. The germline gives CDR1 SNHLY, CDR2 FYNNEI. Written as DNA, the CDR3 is TGTGCCAGCAGTGGTAATAGCGGGAGGGGGGAGCAGTTCTTC. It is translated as CASSGNSGRGEQFF.

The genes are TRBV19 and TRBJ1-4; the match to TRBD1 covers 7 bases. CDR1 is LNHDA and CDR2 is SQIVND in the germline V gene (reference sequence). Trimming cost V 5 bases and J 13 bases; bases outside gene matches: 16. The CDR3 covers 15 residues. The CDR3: CASSVRTGQLGGLFF. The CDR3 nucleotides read TGTGCCAGTAGTGTCAGGACAGGCCAACTAGGGGGACTGTTTTTT.

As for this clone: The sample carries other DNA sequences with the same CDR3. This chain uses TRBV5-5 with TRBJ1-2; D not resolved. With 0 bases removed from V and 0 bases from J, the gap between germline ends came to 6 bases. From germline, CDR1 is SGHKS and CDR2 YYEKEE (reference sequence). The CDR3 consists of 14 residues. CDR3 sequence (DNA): TGTGCCAGCAGCTTGGACCGGGCTAACTATGGCTACACCTTC. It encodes CASSLDRANYGYTF. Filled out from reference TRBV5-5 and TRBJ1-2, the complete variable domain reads DAGVTQSPTHLIKTRGQQVTLRCSPISGHKSVSWYQQVLGQGPQFIFQYYEKEERGRGNFPDRFSARQFPNYSSELNVNALLLGDSALYLCASSLDRANYGYTFGSGTRLTVV.

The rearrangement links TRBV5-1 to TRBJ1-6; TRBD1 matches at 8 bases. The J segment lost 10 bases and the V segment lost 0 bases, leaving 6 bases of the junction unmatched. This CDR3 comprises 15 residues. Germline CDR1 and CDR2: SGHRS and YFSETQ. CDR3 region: CASSLEGQGYSPLHF. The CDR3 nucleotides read TGCGCCAGCAGCTTGGAAGGACAGGGTTACTCACCCCTCCACTTT.

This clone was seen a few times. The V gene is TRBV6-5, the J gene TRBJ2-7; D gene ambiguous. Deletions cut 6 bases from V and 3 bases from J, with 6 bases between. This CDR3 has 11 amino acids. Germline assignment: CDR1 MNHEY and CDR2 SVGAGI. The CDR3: CASSLNYEQYF. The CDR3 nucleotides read TGTGCCAGCAGCTTAAACTACGAGCAGTACTTC.

The DNA for the CDR3 is TGTGCCAGCAGGGTGGGACAGGGGGATGACTACGAGCAGTACTTC. It is translated as CASRVGQGDDYEQYF. The genes are TRBV28 and TRBJ2-7; TRBD1 aligns across 11 bases. The trim removed 6 bases at V and 3 bases at J, leaving 7 bases unmatched. From germline, CDR1 is MDHEN and CDR2 SYDVKM. The CDR3 runs 15 residues.

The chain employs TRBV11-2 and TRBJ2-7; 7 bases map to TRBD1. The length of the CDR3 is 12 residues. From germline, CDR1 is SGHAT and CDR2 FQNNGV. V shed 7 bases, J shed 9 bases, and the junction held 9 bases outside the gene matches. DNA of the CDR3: TGTGCCAGCACAACCGAAAGGGGGCGGCAGTACTTC. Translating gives CASTTERGRQYF.

The CDR3: CASSARTDFYEQYF. Here the CDR3 DNA reads TGTGCCAGCAGCGCTAGGACAGACTTCTACGAGCAGTACTTC. The rearrangement uses TRBV9 and TRBJ2-7; maybe TRBD1 (6 bases). There are 14 residues in the CDR3. V was clipped by 3 bases and J by 3 bases, with 13 bases between them. Germline assignment: CDR1 SGDLS and CDR2 YYNGEE.